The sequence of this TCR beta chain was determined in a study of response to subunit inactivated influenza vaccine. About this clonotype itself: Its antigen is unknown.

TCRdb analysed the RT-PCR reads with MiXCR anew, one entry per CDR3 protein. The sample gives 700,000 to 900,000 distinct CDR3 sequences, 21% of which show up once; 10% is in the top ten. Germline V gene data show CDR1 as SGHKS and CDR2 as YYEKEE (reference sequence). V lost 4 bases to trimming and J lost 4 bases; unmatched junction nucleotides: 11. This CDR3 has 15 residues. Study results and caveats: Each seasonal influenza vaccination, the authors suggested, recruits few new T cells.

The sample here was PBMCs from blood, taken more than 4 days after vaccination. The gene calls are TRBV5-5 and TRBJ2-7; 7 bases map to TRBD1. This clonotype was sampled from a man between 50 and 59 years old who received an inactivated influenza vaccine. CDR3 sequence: CASSRDREGRYEQYF. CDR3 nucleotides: TGTGCCAGCAGCCGCGACAGGGAAGGTCGGTACGAGCAGTACTTC.